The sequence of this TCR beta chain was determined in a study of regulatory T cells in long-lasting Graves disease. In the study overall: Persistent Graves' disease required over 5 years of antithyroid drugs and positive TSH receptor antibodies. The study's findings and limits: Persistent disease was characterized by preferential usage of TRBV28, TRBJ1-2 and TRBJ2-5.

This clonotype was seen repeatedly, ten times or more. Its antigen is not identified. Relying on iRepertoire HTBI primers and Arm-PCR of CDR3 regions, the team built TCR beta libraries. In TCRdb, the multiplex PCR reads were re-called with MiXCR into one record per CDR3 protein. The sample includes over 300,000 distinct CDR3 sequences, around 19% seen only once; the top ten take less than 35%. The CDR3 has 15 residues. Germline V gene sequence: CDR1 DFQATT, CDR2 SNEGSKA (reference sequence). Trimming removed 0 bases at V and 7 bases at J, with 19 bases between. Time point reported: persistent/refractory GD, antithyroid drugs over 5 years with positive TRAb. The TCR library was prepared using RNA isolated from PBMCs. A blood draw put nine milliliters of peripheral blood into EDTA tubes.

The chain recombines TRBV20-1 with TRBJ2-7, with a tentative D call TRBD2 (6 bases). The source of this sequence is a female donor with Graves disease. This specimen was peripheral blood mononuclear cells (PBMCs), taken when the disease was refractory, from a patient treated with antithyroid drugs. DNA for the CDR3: TGCAGTGCTAGAGATCTGGGGGGTGTTTCGGGTGAGCAGTACTTC. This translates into CSARDLGGVSGEQYF.